What follows are 9 T cell receptor beta chains derived from one specimen sequenced in a study of blood T cells in healthy people across ages. For the second PCR, which ran for about 6 to 11 cycles, a sample-barcoded 5' primer and a J-beta primer mix were used. TCRdb analysed the 5' RACE reads with MiXCR anew, one entry per CDR3 protein. The table has approximately 810,000 distinct CDR3 sequences, around 30% seen once. Sample: blood. Receptors were obtained from a woman older than 75 in good health.

This clonotype was seen repeatedly, ten times or more. V usage is TRBV29-1 and J usage is TRBJ2-7; 14 bases are shared with TRBD2. The CDR3 covers 19 residues. The J segment lost 0 bases and the V segment lost 8 bases, leaving 18 bases of the junction unmatched. CDR1 and CDR2 from the germline V gene are SQVTM and ANQGSEA. The CDR3 loop is CSIQAGGTSGGRSSYEQYF. The CDR3 bases are TGCAGCATACAGGCGGGAGGGACTAGCGGGGGCCGTAGCTCCTACGAGCAGTACTTC.

Of note for this clonotype: The junction departs from germline at one end; a sequencing error may be responsible. The rearrangement links TRBV7-2 to TRBJ1-2; D perhaps matches TRBD1 (6 bases). There are 15 residues in the CDR3. Germline lookup yields CDR1 SGHTA and CDR2 FQGNSA. CDR3 sequence reads: CASSLARGPNYGHTF. For the CDR3, the DNA is TGTGCCAGCAGCTTAGCCCGGGGGCCTAACTATGGCCACACCTTC.

This clonotype has ten or more counts. V and J are TRBV9 and TRBJ2-5; possibly TRBD2 for D (5 bases). Looked up from germline, CDR1 is SGDLS and CDR2 is YYNGEE. This CDR3 spans 14 amino acids. V lost 0 bases and J lost 5, with 11 bases in between. The CDR3 sequence is CASSVGPLGETQYF. Written as DNA, the CDR3 is TGTGCCAGCAGCGTAGGCCCACTAGGGGAGACCCAGTACTTC.

This clonotype occurred many times. This CDR3 is CSAHRDSQQYF. As DNA, the CDR3 is TGCAGTGCCCATCGGGACAGTCAGCAGTATTTT. This rearrangement joins TRBV20-1 to TRBJ2-3, with 7 bases lining up with TRBD1. Unmatched junction bases numbered 8, after V lost 6 bases and J lost 11 bases. This CDR3 has 11 amino acids. Germline assignment: CDR1 DFQATT and CDR2 SNEGSKA (reference sequence).

This rearrangement joins TRBV4-2 to TRBJ1-2; D unresolved. The CDR3 length is 13 residues. The germline V gene has CDR1 LGHNA and CDR2 YNFKEQ. The V and J ends lost 4 bases and 4 bases respectively, with 10 bases between them. CDR3 nucleotides: TGTGCCAGCAGCCCGTCTATGGCCTATGGCTACACCTTC. It codes for CASSPSMAYGYTF.

About this clonotype itself: A much larger clone sits a single nucleotide away, making a read error possible. The J gene is TRBJ2-3, the V gene TRBV11-3; a weak D match, TRBD1 (6 bases). The germline CDR1 and CDR2 sequences are SGHNT and YENEEA. The CDR3 totals 16 residues. This chain's CDR3 is CAGSLEGNTGTDTQYF. CDR3 sequence (DNA): TGTGCCGGCAGCTTAGAAGGGAACACAGGGACAGATACGCAGTATTTT.

This clonotype came up many times. CDR3 sequence: CASTGLAGETQYF. DNA of the CDR3: TGTGCCAGCACCGGACTAGCGGGAGAGACCCAGTACTTC. The V and J genes are TRBV2 and TRBJ2-5; 11 nucleotides line up with TRBD2. The germline V gene has CDR1 SNHLY and CDR2 FYNNEI. J lost 4 bases, V lost 7 bases, and 2 bases had no gene match. The CDR3 sequence is 13 residues long.

Concerning this clonotype itself: Being one base from a much bigger clone, this may be a read error. The chain employs TRBV27 and TRBJ2-5, with 9 positions matching TRBD1. V trimming: 6 bases; J trimming: 11 bases; junction bases outside the gene matches: 16. The CDR3 length is 15 residues. Germline V gene sequence: CDR1 MNHEY, CDR2 SMNVEV (reference sequence). The CDR3 DNA sequence: TGTGCCAGCAGAGGGACAGGGCTCTTATACCGGGAGCAGTACTTC. The encoded protein is CASRGTGLLYREQYF.

This clonotype was seen ten or more times. The gene calls are TRBV5-1 and TRBJ2-1; maybe TRBD1 (6 bases). CDR1 and CDR2 from the germline V gene are SGHRS and YFSETQ. Trimming removed 4 bases from V and 4 bases from J, with 15 bases in between. The CDR3 runs to 15 residues. The CDR3 loop reads CASSPGTPYYNEQFF. The DNA for the CDR3 is TGCGCCAGCAGCCCCGGGACACCTTATTACAATGAGCAGTTCTTC.